These 20 T cell receptor beta chains share one sample of origin, sequenced in a study of beta chain features in type 1 diabetes (dated by TCRdb to the late 2010s). The protocol used for the library was the immunoSEQ multiplex PCR assay. The entire amount of isolated RNA was reverse transcribed using the High Capacity cDNA Reverse Transcription Kit, so the sequenced TCRB transcripts were expressed ones. TCRdb obtained this table from immuneACCESS and retained in-frame rearrangements with V and J assigned. These tables miss some clones; where compared with another copy, unresolved V genes account for less than half of the shortfall, and the remainder is unexplained. In this sample the table shows about 900,000 clones, roughly 16% of which occur a single time. The ten largest clonotypes hold 0.02% to 0.025% of the sample. Material: naive CD4+ T cells from blood. The cell subset or site label of this sample denotes: true naive CD4+ T cells. These receptors originate from a woman younger than 35 in good health.

This chain uses TRBV6-6 with TRBJ2-3; a possible D gene is TRBD2 (6 bases). Per the germline V gene, CDR1 is MNHNY and CDR2 is SVGAGI (reference sequence). Trimming cost V 10 bases and J 6 bases, with 14 bases left between them. This CDR3 comprises 12 residues. CDR3 sequence (DNA): TGTGCCACCCGGGACTTCGCGGATACGCAGTATTTT. This encodes CATRDFADTQYF.

The CDR3: CASQTGVNTGELFF. The CDR3 DNA reads TGTGCCAGCCAAACAGGGGTTAACACCGGGGAGCTGTTTTTT. The chain employs TRBV2 and TRBJ2-2; TRBD1 matches at 7 bases. J gave up 2 bases and V 8 bases, and 5 bases lay outside the gene matches. CDR1 SNHLY and CDR2 FYNNEI come from the germline V gene. The CDR3 spans 14 residues.

This clone was counted a few times. The chain is built from TRBV21-1 and TRBJ1-1; the table's D gene call, TRBD1, was not cross checked with the DNA. TRBV21-1 is a pseudogene. The CDR3 has 15 residues. DNA for the CDR3: TGTGCCAGCACCCCTAAGGGACACCATGTCTGGGAAGCTTTCTTT. This codes for CASTPKGHHVWEAFF.

The chain employs TRBV7-2 and TRBJ2-5; no clear D gene. CDR1 is SGHTA and CDR2 is FQGNSA in the germline V gene. V gave up 2 bases and J gave up 4 bases, with 14 bases separating them. The CDR3 totals 15 residues. The CDR3 sequence: CASSLSGLQLETQYF. DNA for the CDR3: TGTGCCAGCAGCTTATCCGGGTTGCAGTTAGAGACCCAGTACTTC.

This chain connects TRBV7-2 to TRBJ2-1; 10 positions agree with TRBD2. Looked up from germline, CDR1 is SGHTA and CDR2 is FQGNSA. There are 17 residues in the CDR3. The ends lost 2 bases at V and 8 bases at J; junction bases unmatched: 12. The CDR3 spells CASSLFISSGSADEQFF. The CDR3 nucleotides are TGTGCCAGCAGCTTATTCATTTCTAGCGGGAGTGCCGATGAGCAGTTCTTC.

This sequence joins TRBV15 and TRBJ2-5; TRBD1 matches 7 bases. The CDR3 contains 14 residues. The junction had 1 base not matched to a gene; V was cut back by 1 base and J by 2 bases. The germline CDR1 and CDR2 sequences are LNHNV and YYDKDF (reference sequence). The CDR3 region is CATSRGQGQETQYF. The CDR3 region has the DNA TGTGCCACCAGCAGAGGACAGGGTCAAGAGACCCAGTACTTC.

The table lists this clone with a few counts. This rearrangement joins TRBV19 to TRBJ1-2; the D gene is possibly TRBD1 (5 bases). Trimming removed 6 bases at V and 8 bases at J, with 13 bases between. Germline lookup yields CDR1 LNHDA and CDR2 SQIVND (reference sequence). This CDR3 is built from 12 residues. The DNA of the CDR3 is TGTGCCAGTAGGTACCTGGGGCACGGCTACACCTTC. Its protein product is CASRYLGHGYTF.

This clone was counted a few times. V is TRBV28 and J is TRBJ2-2; no definite D call. The V gene lost 6 bases and the J gene lost 7 bases, with 9 bases spanning the gap. The germline CDR1 and CDR2 sequences are MDHEN and SYDVKM. CDR3 length: 12 amino acids. The CDR3 reads CASSLGRGELFF. The CDR3 coding sequence is TGTGCCAGCAGCCTAGGGCGCGGGGAGCTGTTTTTT. Filled out from reference TRBV28 and TRBJ2-2, the complete variable domain reads DVKVTQSSRYLVKRTGEKVFLECVQDMDHENMFWYRQDPGLGLRLIYFSYDVKMKEKGDIPEGYSVSREKKERFSLILESASTNQTSMYLCASSLGRGELFFGEGSRLTVL.

The chain combines TRBV5-4 with TRBJ1-2; D gene ambiguous. Germline V gene sequence: CDR1 SGHNT, CDR2 YYREEE (reference sequence). V lost 0 bases, J lost 5 bases, and 8 bases lay in between. This CDR3 region has 13 residues. In DNA, the CDR3 is TGTGCCAGCAGCTTGGATCGGGGATATGGCTACACCTTC. It encodes CASSLDRGYGYTF.

The chain employs TRBV2 and TRBJ1-5; D remains ambiguous. Looked up from germline, CDR1 is SNHLY and CDR2 is FYNNEI. Trimming removed 1 base at V and 11 bases at J, with 18 bases between. The CDR3 covers 15 residues. DNA of the CDR3: TGTGCCAGCAGTGAAGTGCGGATCTCTGGAAGGGCCCAGCATTTT. Amino acid sequence: CASSEVRISGRAQHF.

This clone was detected ten times or more. The rearrangement uses TRBV21-1 and TRBJ2-1. TRBV21-1 is classified as a pseudogene. This CDR3 has 13 residues. The CDR3 region is CASKSAYYNEQFF. The DNA of the CDR3 is TGTGCCAGCAAGTCGGCCTACTACAATGAGCAGTTCTTC.

The chain links TRBV6-5 to TRBJ2-7; D is undetermined. Trimming removed 0 bases at V and 2 bases at J, with 14 bases between. Germline V CDR1 and CDR2: MNHEY, SVGAGI. The CDR3 spans 16 residues. For the CDR3, the DNA is TGTGCCAGCAGTTACTCGGGCGGAAACGCTGCCTACGAGCAGTACTTC. Translated: CASSYSGGNAAYEQYF.

A few counts support this clone. The chain carries TRBV21-1 and TRBJ2-2; TRBD2 is taken as the D call from the table, unchecked against the DNA. TRBV21-1 is annotated as a pseudogene. The CDR3 covers 18 residues. The CDR3 coding sequence is TGTGCCAGCAGCCTACCGGGACTAGAGTCTTCCGGCACCGGGGAGCTGTTTTTT. Its protein product is CASSLPGLESSGTGELFF.

The chain couples TRBV5-5 to TRBJ2-7, with 9 bases aligning to TRBD2. The V segment lost 4 bases and the J segment 5 bases; nucleotides outside the gene matches: 10. This CDR3 has 15 residues. Germline values: CDR1 SGHKS, CDR2 YYEKEE (reference sequence). The CDR3 region is CASSRIGTSIHEQYF. Written as DNA, the CDR3 is TGTGCCAGCAGCCGGATAGGGACTAGCATACACGAGCAGTACTTC.

The chain carries TRBV7-2 and TRBJ1-5; D gene uncertain. The CDR3 sequence is 15 residues long. The ends were cut back, 1 base at V and 4 bases at J, with 11 bases in the middle. In germline, CDR1 is SGHTA, CDR2 FQGNSA. The CDR3 coding sequence is TGTGCCAGCAGCTTAGATGTCAACCCGAATCAGCCCCAGCATTTT. Amino acids: CASSLDVNPNQPQHF. The whole variable domain, remainder taken from reference TRBV7-2 and TRBJ1-5, is GAGVSQSPSNKVTEKGKDVELRCDPISGHTALYWYRQSLGQGLEFLIYFQGNSAPDKSGLPSDRFSAERTGGSVSTLTIQRTQQEDSAVYLCASSLDVNPNQPQHFGDGTRLSIL.

This clone occurred a few times. The V gene is TRBV19, the J gene TRBJ2-7, with TRBD1 matching over 8 bases. CDR3 size: 14 residues. Trimming took 3 bases from V and 2 from J; bases not matched to a gene: 3. The V gene's germline CDR1 is LNHDA and CDR2 SQIVND (reference sequence). CDR3 amino acids: CASSIQDRAYEQYF. CDR3 bases: TGTGCCAGTAGTATCCAGGACAGGGCCTACGAGCAGTACTTC.

The V call is TRBV28, the J call TRBJ2-1; 12 bases match TRBD1. Germline CDR1 MDHEN, CDR2 SYDVKM. This CDR3 contains 16 residues. The ends lost 3 bases at V and 3 bases at J; junction bases unmatched: 3. The CDR3 nucleotides read TGTGCCAGCAGTTTGGGGACAGGGGGCGTCTACAATGAGCAGTTCTTC. Translated: CASSLGTGGVYNEQFF.

The chain couples TRBV13 to TRBJ2-7; D not resolved. V lost 0 bases and J 2 bases, leaving 8 bases between the germline ends. Germline values: CDR1 PRHDT, CDR2 FYEKMQ (reference sequence). The CDR3 spans 14 residues. In DNA form, the CDR3 reads TGTGCCAGCAGCTTAGGGGGCGGAACCTACGAGCAGTACTTC. This gives the protein CASSLGGGTYEQYF.

This clone was recorded a few times. The chain has TRBV7-2 and TRBJ1-5, with TRBD1 matching 9 bases. The CDR3 runs 15 residues. Germline V gene sequence: CDR1 SGHTA, CDR2 FQGNSA. Trimming removed 4 bases from V and 4 bases from J; junction bases left unmatched: 5. Written as DNA, the CDR3 is TGTGCCAGCAGCTACCGGGACAGGGTAAATCAGCCCCAGCATTTT. Translation: CASSYRDRVNQPQHF.

The chain couples TRBV29-1 to TRBJ2-5; D call uncertain. V lost 7 bases, J lost 0 bases, and 15 bases lay in between. Per the germline V gene, CDR1 is SQVTM and CDR2 is ANQGSEA. CDR3 size: 14 residues. CDR3 sequence: CSAAVSRHQETQYF. The CDR3 DNA reads as TGCAGCGCCGCCGTTTCACGTCACCAAGAGACCCAGTACTTC.